These 7 T cell receptor beta chains were all obtained from the same sample, sequenced in a study of lymphopenia after photon versus proton radiotherapy. Profiling relied on immunoSEQ multiplex PCR, and the TCRdb table lists in-frame clones only, not all of them. The sample has 52,000 or so clones, roughly 90% seen once. This material consisted of peripheral blood, taken from a patient treated with photon-based radiotherapy. These receptors were obtained from a woman between 40 and 50 years old with cholangiocarcinoma.

The J gene is TRBJ1-1, the V gene TRBV11-2; 7 bases map to TRBD1. Germline CDR1 reads SGHAT; CDR2 reads FQNNGV. This CDR3 has 16 amino acids. J gave up 1 base and V 1 base, and 6 bases lay outside the gene matches. CDR3 in DNA: TGTGCCAGCAGCTTAGGTAGGGGGCCGGGGAACACTGAAGCTTTCTTT. Translated, it gives CASSLGRGPGNTEAFF. Combining the CDR3 with reference TRBV11-2 and TRBJ1-1 gives the whole variable domain EAGVAQSPRYKIIEKRQSVAFWCNPISGHATLYWYQQILGQGPKLLIQFQNNGVVDDSQLPKDRFSAERLKGVDSTLKIQPAKLEDSAVYLCASSLGRGPGNTEAFFGQGTRLTVV.

The chain recombines TRBV18 with TRBJ2-5; D possibly corresponds to TRBD2 (6 bases). This CDR3 has 13 residues. Trimming stripped 0 bases from V and 6 bases from J, with 8 bases between. Germline lookup yields CDR1 KGHSH and CDR2 LQKENI. The CDR3 nucleotides read TGTGCCAGCTCACCACCGGGGGGAAAGACCCAGTACTTC. It translates to CASSPPGGKTQYF.

J is TRBJ1-2 and V is TRBV7-9; 10 positions agree with TRBD1. The V gene end was trimmed by 2 bases and the J gene end by 2 bases; junction bases not matched to a gene: 2. The germline V gene has CDR1 SEHNR and CDR2 FQNEAQ (reference sequence). There are 15 residues in the CDR3. The CDR3 sequence: CASSLKGQGNYGYTF. The CDR3 DNA sequence: TGTGCCAGCAGCTTAAAGGGACAGGGGAACTATGGCTACACCTTC.

This chain joins TRBV28 and TRBJ1-5; 8 bases map to TRBD1. Losses at the gene ends were 5 bases for V and 4 bases for J; bases not matched to a gene: 7. CDR1 and CDR2 (germline): MDHEN, SYDVKM. The CDR3 loop spans 15 amino acids. CDR3 nucleotide sequence: TGTGCCAGCAGTATACAGGGGGTTCTTAATCAGCCCCAGCATTTT. It yields the protein CASSIQGVLNQPQHF. The full variable domain, completed using reference TRBV28 and TRBJ1-5, is DVKVTQSSRYLVKRTGEKVFLECVQDMDHENMFWYRQDPGLGLRLIYFSYDVKMKEKGDIPEGYSVSREKKERFSLILESASTNQTSMYLCASSIQGVLNQPQHFGDGTRLSIL.

V gene TRBV5-1 combines with J gene TRBJ1-5; no firm D call. Germline V CDR1 and CDR2: SGHRS, YFSETQ. With 0 bases removed from V and 5 bases from J, the gap between germline ends came to 12 bases. The CDR3 totals 15 residues. CDR3 in DNA: TGCGCCAGCAGCTTGGGAGACCGATTTGATCAGCCCCAGCATTTT. Protein product: CASSLGDRFDQPQHF. Drawing the rest from reference TRBV5-1 and TRBJ1-5, the complete variable domain is KAGVTQTPRYLIKTRGQQVTLSCSPISGHRSVSWYQQTPGQGLQFLFEYFSETQRNKGNFPGRFSGRQFSNSRSEMNVSTLELGDSALYLCASSLGDRFDQPQHFGDGTRLSIL.

The V call is TRBV28, the J call TRBJ1-5; D perhaps matches TRBD1 (5 bases). The V end was cut by 4 bases, the J end by 2 bases, with 18 bases between. Germline CDR1 MDHEN, CDR2 SYDVKM. This CDR3 has 17 residues. CDR3: CASSSPRGLRGNQPQHF. The CDR3 DNA is TGTGCCAGCAGTTCCCCTAGGGGTTTACGGGGCAATCAGCCCCAGCATTTT.

The chain has TRBV10-1 and TRBJ1-1; D is unclear. Per germline, CDR1 WNHNN and CDR2 SYGVQD (reference sequence). Trimming left V 2 bases short and J 0 bases short, with 7 bases between. This CDR3 is 14 amino acids long. CDR3 DNA: TGCGCCAGCAGTGAGGGACTGGTGAACACTGAAGCTTTCTTT. It encodes CASSEGLVNTEAFF.